Described below is a single T cell receptor (beta chain) sequence and its context. Antigen unknown. Time point meaning: healthy volunteer bleed at 2 weeks. Total RNA was extracted from unfractionated whole blood. This specimen belongs to a study of human T cells and chemical hapten exposure. The study's library attached unique molecular identifiers to single cDNA molecules. Original analysis: A typical sample had some 87,000 TCRs, with 23,224 to 690,600 overall. TCRdb passed the RACE reads through MiXCR, listing each CDR3 protein once. The V and J calls and clone size are TCRdb's, not the authors'. Here the sample spans over 45,000 distinct CDR3 sequences, roughly 4% being singletons. The study, taken as a whole, reports: TCRs exceeding a frequency of 1 in 1000 stayed unchanged under DPC sensitization.

The CDR3 extends over 17 amino acids. The ends lost 1 base at V and 2 bases at J; junction bases unmatched: 6. Looked up from germline, CDR1 is MGHRA and CDR2 is YSYEKL. The source material was whole blood. The sequence derives from a female donor in good health. Some clones in this sample may be carry-over from other donors' samples. J is TRBJ2-4 and V is TRBV4-1; 9 bases agree with TRBD2. CDR3 nucleotide sequence: TGCGCCAGCAGCCAAGCTCTCCTAGCGGGGACCAAAAACATTCAGTACTTC. Translating gives CASSQALLAGTKNIQYF.